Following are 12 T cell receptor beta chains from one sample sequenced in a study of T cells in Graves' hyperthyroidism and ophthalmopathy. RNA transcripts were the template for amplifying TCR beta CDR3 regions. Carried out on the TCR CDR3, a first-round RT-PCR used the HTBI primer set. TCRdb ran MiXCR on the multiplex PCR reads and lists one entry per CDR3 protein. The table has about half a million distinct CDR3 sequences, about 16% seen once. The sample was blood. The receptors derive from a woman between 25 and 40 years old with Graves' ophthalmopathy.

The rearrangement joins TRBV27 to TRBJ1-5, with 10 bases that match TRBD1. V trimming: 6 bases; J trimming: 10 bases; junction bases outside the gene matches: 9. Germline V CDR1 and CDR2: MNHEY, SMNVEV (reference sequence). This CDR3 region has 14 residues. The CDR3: CASSLGQGVGPQHF. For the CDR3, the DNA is TGTGCCAGCAGCCTAGGACAGGGGGTAGGTCCCCAGCATTTT.

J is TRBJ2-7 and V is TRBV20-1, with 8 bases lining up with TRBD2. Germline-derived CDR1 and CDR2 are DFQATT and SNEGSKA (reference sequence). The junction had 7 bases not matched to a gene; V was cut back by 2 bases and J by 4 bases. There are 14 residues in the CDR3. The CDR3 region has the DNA TGCAGTGCTAGACGCGGGACTAGTGGGTACGAGCAGTACTTC. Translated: CSARRGTSGYEQYF.

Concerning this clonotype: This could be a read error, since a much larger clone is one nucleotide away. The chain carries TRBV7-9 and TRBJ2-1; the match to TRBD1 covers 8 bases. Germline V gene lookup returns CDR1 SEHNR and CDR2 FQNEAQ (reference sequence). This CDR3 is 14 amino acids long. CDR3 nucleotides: TGTGCCAGCAGCTTGGGACAGGCGTACAATGAGCGGTTCTTC. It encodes CASSLGQAYNERFF.

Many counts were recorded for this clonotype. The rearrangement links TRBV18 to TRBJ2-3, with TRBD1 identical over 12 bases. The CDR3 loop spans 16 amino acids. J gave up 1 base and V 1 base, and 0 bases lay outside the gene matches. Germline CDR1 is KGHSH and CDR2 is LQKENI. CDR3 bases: TGTGCCAGCTCACCACGGGACAGGGGGCGCACAGATACGCAGTATTTT. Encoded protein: CASSPRDRGRTDTQYF. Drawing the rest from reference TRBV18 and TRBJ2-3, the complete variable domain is NAGVMQNPRHLVRRRGQEARLRCSPMKGHSHVYWYRQLPEEGLKFMVYLQKENIIDESGMPKERFSAEFPKEGPSILRIQQVVRGDSAAYFCASSPRDRGRTDTQYFGPGTRLTVL.

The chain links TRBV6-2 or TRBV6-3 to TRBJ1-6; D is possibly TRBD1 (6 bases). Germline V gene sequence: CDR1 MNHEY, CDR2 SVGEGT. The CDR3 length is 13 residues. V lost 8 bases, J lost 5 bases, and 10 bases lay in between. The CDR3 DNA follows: TGTGCCAGCGGTCGGACAGATAATTCACCCCTCCACTTT. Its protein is CASGRTDNSPLHF.

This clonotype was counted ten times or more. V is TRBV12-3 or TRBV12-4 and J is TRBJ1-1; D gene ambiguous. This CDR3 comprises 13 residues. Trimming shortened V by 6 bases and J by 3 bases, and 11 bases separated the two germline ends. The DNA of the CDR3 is TGTGCCAGCAGGCCTACGCCTCACACTGAAGCTTTCTTT. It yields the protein CASRPTPHTEAFF.

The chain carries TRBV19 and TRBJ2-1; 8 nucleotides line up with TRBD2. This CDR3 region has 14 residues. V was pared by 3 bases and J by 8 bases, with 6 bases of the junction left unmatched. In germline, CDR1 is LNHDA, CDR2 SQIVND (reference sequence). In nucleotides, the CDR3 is TGTGCCAGTAGTATGTCAGCGGGAGCGGATGAGCAGTTCTTC. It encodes CASSMSAGADEQFF.

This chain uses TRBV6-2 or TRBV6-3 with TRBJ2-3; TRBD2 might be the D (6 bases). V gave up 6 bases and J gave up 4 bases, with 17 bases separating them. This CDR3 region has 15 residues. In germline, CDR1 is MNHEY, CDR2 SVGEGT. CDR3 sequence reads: CASSLPRGNPDTQYF. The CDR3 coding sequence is TGTGCCAGCAGCCTCCCCCGGGGGAACCCAGATACGCAGTATTTT.

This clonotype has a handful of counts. The CDR3 reads CASSWGLAGDTQYF. DNA for the CDR3: TGTGCCAGCAGCTGGGGACTAGCGGGAGATACGCAGTATTTT. The gene calls are TRBV7-2 and TRBJ2-3, with 12 bases identical to TRBD2. The length of the CDR3 is 14 residues. CDR1 is SGHTA, CDR2 FQGNSA, per germline. Trimming took 4 bases from V and 5 from J; bases not matched to a gene: 1.

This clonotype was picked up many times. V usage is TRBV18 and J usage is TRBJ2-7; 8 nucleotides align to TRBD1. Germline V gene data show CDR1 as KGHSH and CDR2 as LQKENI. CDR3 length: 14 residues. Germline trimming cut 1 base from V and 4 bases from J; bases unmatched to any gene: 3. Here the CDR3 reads CASSPQTGVYEQYF. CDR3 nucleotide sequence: TGTGCCAGCTCACCACAGACAGGGGTGTACGAGCAGTACTTC.

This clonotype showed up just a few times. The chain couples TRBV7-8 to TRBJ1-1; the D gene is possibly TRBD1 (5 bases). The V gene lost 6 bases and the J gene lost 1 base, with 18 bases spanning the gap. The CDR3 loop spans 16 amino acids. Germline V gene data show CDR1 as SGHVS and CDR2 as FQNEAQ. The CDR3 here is CASRDRDLHPNTEAFF. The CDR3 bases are TGTGCCAGCAGAGACCGGGACCTCCACCCGAACACTGAAGCTTTCTTT. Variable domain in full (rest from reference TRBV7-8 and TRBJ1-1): GAGVSQSPRYKVAKRGQDVALRCDPISGHVSLFWYQQALGQGPEFLTYFQNEAQLDKSGLPSDRFFAERPEGSVSTLKIQRTQQEDSAVYLCASRDRDLHPNTEAFFGQGTRLTVV.

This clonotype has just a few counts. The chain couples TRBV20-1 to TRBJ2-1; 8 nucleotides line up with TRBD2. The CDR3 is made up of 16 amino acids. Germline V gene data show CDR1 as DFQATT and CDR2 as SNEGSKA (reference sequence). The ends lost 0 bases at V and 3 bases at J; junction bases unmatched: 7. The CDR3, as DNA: TGCAGTGCTAGAGATAGCGGGAACCCACACTACAATGAGCAGTTCTTC. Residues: CSARDSGNPHYNEQFF.